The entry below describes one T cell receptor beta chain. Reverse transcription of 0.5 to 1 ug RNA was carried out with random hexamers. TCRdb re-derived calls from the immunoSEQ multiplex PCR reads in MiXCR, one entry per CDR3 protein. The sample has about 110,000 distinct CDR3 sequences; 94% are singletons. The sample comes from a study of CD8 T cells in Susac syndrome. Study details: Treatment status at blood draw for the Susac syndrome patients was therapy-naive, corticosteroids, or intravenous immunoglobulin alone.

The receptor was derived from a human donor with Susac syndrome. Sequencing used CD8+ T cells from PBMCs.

CDR3 in amino acids: CASSLGAGTGVDTF. As DNA, the CDR3 is TGTGCCAGCAGCTTAGGAGCCGGGACAGGGGTCGACACCTTC. The rearrangement links TRBV11-2 to TRBJ1-2; 10 positions match TRBD1. The CDR3 sequence is 14 residues long. The J segment lost 12 bases and the V segment lost 1 base, leaving 8 bases of the junction unmatched. Germline-derived CDR1 and CDR2 are SGHAT and FQNNGV.